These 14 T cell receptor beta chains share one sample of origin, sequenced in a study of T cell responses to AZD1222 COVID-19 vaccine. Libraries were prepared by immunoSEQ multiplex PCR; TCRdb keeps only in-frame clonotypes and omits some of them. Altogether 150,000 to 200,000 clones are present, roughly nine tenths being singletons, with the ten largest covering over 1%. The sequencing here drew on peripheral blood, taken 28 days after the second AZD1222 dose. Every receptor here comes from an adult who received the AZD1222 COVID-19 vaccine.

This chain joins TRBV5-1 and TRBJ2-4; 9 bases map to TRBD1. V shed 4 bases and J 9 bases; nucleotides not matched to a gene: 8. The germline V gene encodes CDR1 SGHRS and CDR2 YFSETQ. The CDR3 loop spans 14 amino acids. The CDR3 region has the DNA TGCGCCAGCAGCCCGGGACAGGGAAGCATCATTCAGTACTTC. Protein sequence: CASSPGQGSIIQYF.

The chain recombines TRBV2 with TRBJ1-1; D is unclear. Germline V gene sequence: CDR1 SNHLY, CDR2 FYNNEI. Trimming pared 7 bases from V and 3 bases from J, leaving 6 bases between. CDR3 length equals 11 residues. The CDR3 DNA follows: TGTGCCAGCACCCGGGACACTGAAGCTTTCTTT. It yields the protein CASTRDTEAFF.

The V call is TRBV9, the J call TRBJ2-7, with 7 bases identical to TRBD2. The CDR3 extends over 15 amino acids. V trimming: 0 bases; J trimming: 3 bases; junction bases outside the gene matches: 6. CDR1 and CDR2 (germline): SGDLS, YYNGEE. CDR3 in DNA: TGTGCCAGCAGCGTAGAGGCGGGAGCAGTCTACGAGCAGTACTTC. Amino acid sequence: CASSVEAGAVYEQYF.

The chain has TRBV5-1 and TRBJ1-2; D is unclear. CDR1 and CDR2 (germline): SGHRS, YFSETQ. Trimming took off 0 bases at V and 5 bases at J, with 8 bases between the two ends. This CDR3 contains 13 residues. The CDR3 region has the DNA TGCGCCAGCAGCTTGGGTACAACATATGGCTACACCTTC. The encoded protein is CASSLGTTYGYTF.

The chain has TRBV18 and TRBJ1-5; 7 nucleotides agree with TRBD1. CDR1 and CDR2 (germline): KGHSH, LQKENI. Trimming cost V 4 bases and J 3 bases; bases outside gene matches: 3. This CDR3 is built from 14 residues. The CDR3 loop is CASSRTGDNQPQHF. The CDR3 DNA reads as TGTGCCAGCTCACGCACAGGGGACAATCAGCCCCAGCATTTT.

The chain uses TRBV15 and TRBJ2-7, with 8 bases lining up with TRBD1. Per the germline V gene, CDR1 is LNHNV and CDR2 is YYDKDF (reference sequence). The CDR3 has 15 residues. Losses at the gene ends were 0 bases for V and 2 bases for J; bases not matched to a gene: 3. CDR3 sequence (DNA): TGTGCCACCAGCAGAGATGGGACAGGTCCCTACGAGCAGTACTTC. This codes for CATSRDGTGPYEQYF.

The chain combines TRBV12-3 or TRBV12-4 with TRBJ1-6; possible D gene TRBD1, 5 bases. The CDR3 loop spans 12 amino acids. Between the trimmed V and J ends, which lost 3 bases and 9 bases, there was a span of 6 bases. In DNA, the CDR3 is TGTGCCAGCAGTTTCAGGGTTTCACCCCTCCACTTT. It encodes CASSFRVSPLHF.

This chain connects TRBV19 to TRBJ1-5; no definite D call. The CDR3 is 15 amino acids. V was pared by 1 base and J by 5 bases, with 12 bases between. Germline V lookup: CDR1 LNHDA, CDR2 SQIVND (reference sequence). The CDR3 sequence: CASSIAGRGDQPQHF. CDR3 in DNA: TGTGCCAGTAGTATAGCTGGGCGCGGTGATCAGCCCCAGCATTTT. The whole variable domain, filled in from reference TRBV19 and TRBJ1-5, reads DGGITQSPKYLFRKEGQNVTLSCEQNLNHDAMYWYRQDPGQGLRLIYYSQIVNDFQKGDIAEGYSVSREKKESFPLTVTSAQKNPTAFYLCASSIAGRGDQPQHFGDGTRLSIL.

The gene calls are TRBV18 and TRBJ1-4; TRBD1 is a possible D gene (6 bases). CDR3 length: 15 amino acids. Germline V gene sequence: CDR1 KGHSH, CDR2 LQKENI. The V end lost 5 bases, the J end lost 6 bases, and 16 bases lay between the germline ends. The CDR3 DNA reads TGTGCCAGCTCAGACAACAGGGTTGGTTATGAAAAACTGTTTTTT. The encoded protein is CASSDNRVGYEKLFF.

The CDR3 sequence: CASSRGQGANGANVLTF. DNA of the CDR3: TGTGCCAGCAGCCGGGGACAGGGGGCTAATGGGGCCAACGTCCTGACTTTC. This sequence joins TRBV14 and TRBJ2-6; 12 positions agree with TRBD1. Looked up from germline, CDR1 is SGHDN and CDR2 is FVKESK. Trimming cost V 4 bases and J 3 bases; bases outside gene matches: 4. CDR3 length: 17 amino acids.

The CDR3 DNA sequence: TGTGCCACCAGTGATTTGGGGTTACGCGACAGGGGCAATGAGCAGTTCTTC. It translates to CATSDLGLRDRGNEQFF. J is TRBJ2-1 and V is TRBV24-1; 8 bases map to TRBD1. The length of the CDR3 is 17 residues. J was trimmed by 6 bases and V by 0 bases; bases with no gene match: 9. CDR1 KGHDR and CDR2 SFDVKD come from the germline V gene.

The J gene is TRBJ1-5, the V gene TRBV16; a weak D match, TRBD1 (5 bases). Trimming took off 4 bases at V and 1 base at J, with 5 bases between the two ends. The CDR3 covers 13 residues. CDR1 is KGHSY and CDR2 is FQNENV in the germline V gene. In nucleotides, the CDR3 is TGTGCCAGCAGCCGGGACAGCAATCAGCCCCAGCATTTT. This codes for CASSRDSNQPQHF.

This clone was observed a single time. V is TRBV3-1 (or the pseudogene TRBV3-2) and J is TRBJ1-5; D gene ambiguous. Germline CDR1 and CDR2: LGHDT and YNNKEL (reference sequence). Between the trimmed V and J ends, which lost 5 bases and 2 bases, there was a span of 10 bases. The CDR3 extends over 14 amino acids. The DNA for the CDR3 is TGTGCCAGCAGCTTACGTGGGGGCAATCAGCCCCAGCATTTT. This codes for CASSLRGGNQPQHF.

This chain's CDR3 is CASSAVGGPETQYF. CDR3 DNA: TGTGCCAGCAGCGCCGTCGGGGGGCCCGAGACCCAGTACTTC. The chain recombines TRBV11-2 with TRBJ2-5, with a tentative D call TRBD2 (7 bases). The CDR3 length is 14 residues. CDR1 and CDR2 from the germline V gene are SGHAT and FQNNGV. The V end was cut by 5 bases, the J end by 5 bases, with 15 bases between.